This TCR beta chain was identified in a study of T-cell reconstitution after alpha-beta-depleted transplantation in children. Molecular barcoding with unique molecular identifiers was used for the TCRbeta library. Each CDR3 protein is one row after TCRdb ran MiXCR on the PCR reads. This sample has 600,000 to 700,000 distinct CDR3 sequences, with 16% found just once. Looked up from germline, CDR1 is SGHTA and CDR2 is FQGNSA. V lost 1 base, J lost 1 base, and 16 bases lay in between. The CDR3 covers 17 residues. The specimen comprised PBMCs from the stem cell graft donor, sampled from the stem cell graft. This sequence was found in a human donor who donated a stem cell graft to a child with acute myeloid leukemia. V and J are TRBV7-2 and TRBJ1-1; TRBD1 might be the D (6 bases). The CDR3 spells CASSLVARGGRNTEAFF. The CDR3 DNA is TGTGCCAGCAGCTTAGTGGCCAGGGGAGGACGGAACACTGAAGCTTTCTTT.